The subject of this entry is one T cell receptor beta chain. Its cognate antigen is unknown. The data were obtained in a study of vaccination effects on CD4 cells after COVID-19. In the study overall: Following the second dose by a median of 72 days, the post-vaccine samples were obtained. General study findings and limits: Cross-reaction with common cold coronaviruses was seen in only 1 of 255 vaccine-induced clones from healthy vaccinees.

Measured with immunoSEQ multiplex PCR; TCRdb has only the in-frame clones, and not every one. The data contain tens of thousands of clones, about 67% of them seen just once; the ten biggest clones take up more than 7.5%. Following an approximately 11-day culture, CD4+ T cells were purified. All participants had two doses of either the BNT162b2 or mRNA-1273 vaccine. The CDR3 runs to 16 residues. The ends lost 4 bases at V and 1 base at J; junction bases unmatched: 9. Germline assignment: CDR1 SGHRS and CDR2 YFSETQ. The clonotype originates from a human donor who received a COVID-19 vaccine. This sequence joins TRBV5-1 and TRBJ2-5; 8 bases agree with TRBD1. Source: CD4+ T cells from PBMCs cultured without peptide, taken after COVID-19 vaccination. CDR3 sequence: CASSNRLTGGQETQYF. The CDR3 coding sequence is TGCGCCAGCAGCAACCGACTTACAGGGGGCCAAGAGACCCAGTACTTC.